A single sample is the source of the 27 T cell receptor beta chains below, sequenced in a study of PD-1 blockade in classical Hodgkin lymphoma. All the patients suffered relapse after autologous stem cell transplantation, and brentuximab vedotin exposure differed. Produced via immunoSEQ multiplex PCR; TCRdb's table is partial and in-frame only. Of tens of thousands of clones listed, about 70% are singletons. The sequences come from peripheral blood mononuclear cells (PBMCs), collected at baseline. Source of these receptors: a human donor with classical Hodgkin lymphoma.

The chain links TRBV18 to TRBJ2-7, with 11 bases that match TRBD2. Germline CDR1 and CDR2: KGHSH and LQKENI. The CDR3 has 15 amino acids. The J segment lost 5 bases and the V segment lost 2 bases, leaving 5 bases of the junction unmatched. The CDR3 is CASSPTSGSSNEQYF. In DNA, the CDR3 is TGTGCCAGCTCACCAACTAGCGGGAGTAGCAACGAGCAGTACTTC.

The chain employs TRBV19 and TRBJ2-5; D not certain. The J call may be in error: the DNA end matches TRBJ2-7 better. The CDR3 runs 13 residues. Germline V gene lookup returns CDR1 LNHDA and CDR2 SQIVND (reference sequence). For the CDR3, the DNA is TGTGCCAGTAGTATATCTTTAGGTAGCGAGCAGTACTTC. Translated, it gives CASSISLGSEQYF.

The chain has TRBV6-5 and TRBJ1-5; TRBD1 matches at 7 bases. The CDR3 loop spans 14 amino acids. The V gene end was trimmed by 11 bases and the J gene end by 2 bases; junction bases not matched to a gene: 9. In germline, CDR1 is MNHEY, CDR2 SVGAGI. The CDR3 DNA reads TGTGCCGCCCGACCTCAGGGGGGCAATCAGCCCCAGCATTTT. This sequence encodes CAARPQGGNQPQHF.

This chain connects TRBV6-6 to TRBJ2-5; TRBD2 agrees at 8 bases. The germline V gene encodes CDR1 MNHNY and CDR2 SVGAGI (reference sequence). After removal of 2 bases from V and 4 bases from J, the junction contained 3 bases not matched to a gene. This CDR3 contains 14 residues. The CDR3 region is CASSYRTSIETQYF. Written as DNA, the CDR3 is TGTGCCAGCAGTTACCGGACTAGCATAGAGACCCAGTACTTC.

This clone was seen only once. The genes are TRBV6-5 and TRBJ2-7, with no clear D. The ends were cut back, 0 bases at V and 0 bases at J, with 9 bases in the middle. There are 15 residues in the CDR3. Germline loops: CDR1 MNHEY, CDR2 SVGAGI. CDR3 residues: CASSYSTTLSYEQYF. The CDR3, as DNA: TGTGCCAGCAGTTACTCTACGACCCTCTCCTACGAGCAGTACTTC.

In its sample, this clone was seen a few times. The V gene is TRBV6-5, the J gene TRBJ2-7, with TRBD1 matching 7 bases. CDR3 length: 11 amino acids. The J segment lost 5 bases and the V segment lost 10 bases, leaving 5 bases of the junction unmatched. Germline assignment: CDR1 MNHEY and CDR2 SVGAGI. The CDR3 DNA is TGTGCCATCCGACAGGGTCACGAGCAGTACTTC. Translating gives CAIRQGHEQYF.

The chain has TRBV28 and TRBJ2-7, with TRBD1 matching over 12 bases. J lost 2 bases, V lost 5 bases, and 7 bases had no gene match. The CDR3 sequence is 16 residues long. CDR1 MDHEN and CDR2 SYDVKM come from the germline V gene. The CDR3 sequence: CASSTGTGGAPYEQYF. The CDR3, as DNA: TGTGCCAGCAGTACCGGGACAGGGGGCGCTCCCTACGAGCAGTACTTC. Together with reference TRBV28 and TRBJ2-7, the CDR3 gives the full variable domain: DVKVTQSSRYLVKRTGEKVFLECVQDMDHENMFWYRQDPGLGLRLIYFSYDVKMKEKGDIPEGYSVSREKKERFSLILESASTNQTSMYLCASSTGTGGAPYEQYFGPGTRLTVT.

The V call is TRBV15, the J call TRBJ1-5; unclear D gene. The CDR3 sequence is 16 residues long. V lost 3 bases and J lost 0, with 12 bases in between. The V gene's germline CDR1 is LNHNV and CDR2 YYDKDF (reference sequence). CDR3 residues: CATSSPGEASNQPQHF. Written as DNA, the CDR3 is TGTGCCACCAGCAGTCCTGGGGAAGCTAGCAATCAGCCCCAGCATTTT.

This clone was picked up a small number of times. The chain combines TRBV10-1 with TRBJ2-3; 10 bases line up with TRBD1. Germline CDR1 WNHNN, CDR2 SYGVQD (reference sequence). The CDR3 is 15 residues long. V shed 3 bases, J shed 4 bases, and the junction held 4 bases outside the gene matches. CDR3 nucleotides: TGCGCCAGCAGTGATGGGACAGGGGAAGCAGATACGCAGTATTTT. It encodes CASSDGTGEADTQYF.

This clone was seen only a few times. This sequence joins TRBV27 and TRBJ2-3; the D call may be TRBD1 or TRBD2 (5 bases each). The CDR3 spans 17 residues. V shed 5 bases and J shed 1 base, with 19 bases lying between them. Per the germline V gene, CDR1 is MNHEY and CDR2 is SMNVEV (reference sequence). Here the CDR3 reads CASSLRPLGTGTDTQYF. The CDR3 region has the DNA TGTGCCAGCAGTCTAAGGCCCCTAGGGACCGGCACAGATACGCAGTATTTT.

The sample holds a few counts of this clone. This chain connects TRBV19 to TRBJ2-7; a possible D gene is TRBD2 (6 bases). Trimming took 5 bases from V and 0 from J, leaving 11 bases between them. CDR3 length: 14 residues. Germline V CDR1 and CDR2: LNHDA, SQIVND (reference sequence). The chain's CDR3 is CASSQPGGSYEQYF. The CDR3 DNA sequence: TGTGCCAGTAGTCAGCCCGGGGGCTCCTACGAGCAGTACTTC. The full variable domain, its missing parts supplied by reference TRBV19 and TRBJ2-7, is DGGITQSPKYLFRKEGQNVTLSCEQNLNHDAMYWYRQDPGQGLRLIYYSQIVNDFQKGDIAEGYSVSREKKESFPLTVTSAQKNPTAFYLCASSQPGGSYEQYFGPGTRLTVT.

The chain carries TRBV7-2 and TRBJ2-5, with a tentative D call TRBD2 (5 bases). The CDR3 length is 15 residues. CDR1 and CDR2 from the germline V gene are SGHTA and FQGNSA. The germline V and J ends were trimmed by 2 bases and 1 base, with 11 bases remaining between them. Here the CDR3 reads CASSLQRPSQETQYF. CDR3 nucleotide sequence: TGTGCCAGCAGCTTACAGCGGCCGTCCCAAGAGACCCAGTACTTC.

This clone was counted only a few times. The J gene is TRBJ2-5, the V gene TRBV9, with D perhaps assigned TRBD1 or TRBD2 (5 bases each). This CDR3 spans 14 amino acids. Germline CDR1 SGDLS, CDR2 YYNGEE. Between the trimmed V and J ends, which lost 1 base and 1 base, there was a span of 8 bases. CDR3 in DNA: TGTGCCAGCAGCGTAAGGGGAGTCCAAGAGACCCAGTACTTC. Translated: CASSVRGVQETQYF.

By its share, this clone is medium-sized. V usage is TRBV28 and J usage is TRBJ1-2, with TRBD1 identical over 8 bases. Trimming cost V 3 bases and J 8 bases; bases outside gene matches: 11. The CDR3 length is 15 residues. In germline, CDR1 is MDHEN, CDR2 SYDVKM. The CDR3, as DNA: TGTGCCAGCAGTTTCACGAACACAGGGGGAAGGGGCTACACCTTC. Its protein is CASSFTNTGGRGYTF.

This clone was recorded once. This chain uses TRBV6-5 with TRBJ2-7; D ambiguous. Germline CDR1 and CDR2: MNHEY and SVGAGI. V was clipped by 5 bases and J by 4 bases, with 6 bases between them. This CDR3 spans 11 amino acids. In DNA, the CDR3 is TGTGCCAGCAGTGAAAGGTACGAGCAGTACTTC. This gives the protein CASSERYEQYF.

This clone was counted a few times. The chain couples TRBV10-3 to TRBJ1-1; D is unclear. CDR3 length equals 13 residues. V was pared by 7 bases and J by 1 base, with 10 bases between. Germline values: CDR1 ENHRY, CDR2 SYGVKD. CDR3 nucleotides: TGTGCCATCACTGGGAGGGAGAACACTGAAGCTTTCTTT. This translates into CAITGRENTEAFF.

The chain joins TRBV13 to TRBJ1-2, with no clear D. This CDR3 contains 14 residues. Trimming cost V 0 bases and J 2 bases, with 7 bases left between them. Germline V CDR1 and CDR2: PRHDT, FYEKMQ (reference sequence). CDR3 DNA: TGTGCCAGCAGCTTAGGCCGGCAGAACTATGGCTACACCTTC. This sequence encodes CASSLGRQNYGYTF.

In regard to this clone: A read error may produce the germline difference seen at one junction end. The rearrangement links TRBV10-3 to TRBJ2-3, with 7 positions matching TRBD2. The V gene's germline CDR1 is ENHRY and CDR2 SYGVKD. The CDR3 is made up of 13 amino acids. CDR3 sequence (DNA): TGTGCCGTCAGAGCGGGGAGCACAGATACGCAGTATTTT. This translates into CAVRAGSTDTQYF.

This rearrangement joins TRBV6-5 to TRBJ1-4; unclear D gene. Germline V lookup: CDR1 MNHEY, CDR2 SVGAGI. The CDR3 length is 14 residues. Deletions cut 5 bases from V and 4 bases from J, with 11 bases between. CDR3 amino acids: CASSGGSFNEKLFF. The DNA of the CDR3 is TGTGCCAGCAGTGGCGGGTCCTTTAATGAAAAACTGTTTTTT.

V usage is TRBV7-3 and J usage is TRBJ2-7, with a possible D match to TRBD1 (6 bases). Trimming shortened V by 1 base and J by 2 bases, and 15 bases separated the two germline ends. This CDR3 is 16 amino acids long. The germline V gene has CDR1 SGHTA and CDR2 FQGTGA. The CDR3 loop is CASSLRGGDKTYEQYF. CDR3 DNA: TGTGCCAGCAGCTTAAGAGGGGGAGACAAAACCTACGAGCAGTACTTC.

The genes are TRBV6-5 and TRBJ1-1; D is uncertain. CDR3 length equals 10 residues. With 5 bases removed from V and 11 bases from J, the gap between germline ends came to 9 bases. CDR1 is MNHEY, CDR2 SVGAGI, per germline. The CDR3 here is CASSREEAFF. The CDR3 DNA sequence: TGTGCCAGCAGTAGGGAGGAGGCTTTCTTT.

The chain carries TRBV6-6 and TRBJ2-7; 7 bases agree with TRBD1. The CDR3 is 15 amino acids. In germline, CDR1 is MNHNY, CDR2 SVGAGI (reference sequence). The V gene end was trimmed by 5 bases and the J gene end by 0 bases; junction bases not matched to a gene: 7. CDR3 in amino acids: CASSRQGMSSYEQYF. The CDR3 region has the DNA TGTGCCAGCAGTCGACAGGGTATGAGCTCCTACGAGCAGTACTTC.

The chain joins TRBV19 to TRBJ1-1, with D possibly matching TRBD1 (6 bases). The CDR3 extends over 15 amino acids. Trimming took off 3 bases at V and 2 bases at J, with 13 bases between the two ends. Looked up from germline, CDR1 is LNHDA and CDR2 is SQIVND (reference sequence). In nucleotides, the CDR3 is TGTGCCAGTAGTATGAGGGGGACACCCAACACTGAAGCTTTCTTT. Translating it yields CASSMRGTPNTEAFF.

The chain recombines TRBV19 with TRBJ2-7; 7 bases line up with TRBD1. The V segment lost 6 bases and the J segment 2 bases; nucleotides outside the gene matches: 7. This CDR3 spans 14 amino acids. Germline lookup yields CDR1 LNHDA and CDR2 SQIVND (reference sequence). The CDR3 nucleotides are TGTGCCAGTAGGGTCTCGACAGGGACCTACGAGCAGTACTTC. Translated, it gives CASRVSTGTYEQYF.

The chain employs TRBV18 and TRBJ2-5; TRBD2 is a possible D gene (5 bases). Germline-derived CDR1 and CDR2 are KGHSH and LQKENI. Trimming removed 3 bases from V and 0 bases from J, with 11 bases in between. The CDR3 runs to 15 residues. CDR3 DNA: TGTGCCAGCTCACCCCCAGGCGGGTACCAAGAGACCCAGTACTTC. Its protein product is CASSPPGGYQETQYF.

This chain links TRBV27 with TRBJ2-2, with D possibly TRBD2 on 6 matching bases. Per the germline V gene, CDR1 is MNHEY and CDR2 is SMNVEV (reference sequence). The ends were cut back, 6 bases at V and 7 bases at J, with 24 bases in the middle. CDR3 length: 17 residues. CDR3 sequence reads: CASSPVGNRGIGGELFF. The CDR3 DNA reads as TGTGCCAGCAGCCCGGTAGGGAACCGGGGGATTGGCGGGGAGCTGTTTTTT.

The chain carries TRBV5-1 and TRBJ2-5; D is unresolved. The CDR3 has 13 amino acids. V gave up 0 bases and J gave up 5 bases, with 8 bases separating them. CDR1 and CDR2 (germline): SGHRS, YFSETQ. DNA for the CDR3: TGCGCCAGCAGCTTGGGGGCCGGGGAGACCCAGTACTTC. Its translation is CASSLGAGETQYF.